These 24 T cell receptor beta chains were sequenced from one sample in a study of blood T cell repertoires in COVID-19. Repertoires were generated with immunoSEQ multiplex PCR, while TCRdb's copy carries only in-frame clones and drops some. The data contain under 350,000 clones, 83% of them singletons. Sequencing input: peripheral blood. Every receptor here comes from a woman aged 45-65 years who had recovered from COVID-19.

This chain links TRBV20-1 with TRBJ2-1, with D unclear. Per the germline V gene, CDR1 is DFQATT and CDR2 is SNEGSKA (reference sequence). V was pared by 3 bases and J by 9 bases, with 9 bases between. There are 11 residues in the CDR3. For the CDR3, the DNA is TGCAGTGCTAGTAACAGCCCTGAGCAGTTCTTC. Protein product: CSASNSPEQFF.

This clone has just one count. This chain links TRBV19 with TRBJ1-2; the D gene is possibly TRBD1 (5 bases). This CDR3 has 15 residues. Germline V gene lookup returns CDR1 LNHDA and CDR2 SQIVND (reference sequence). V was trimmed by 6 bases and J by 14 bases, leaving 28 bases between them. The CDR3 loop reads CASSARQRLGRPPTF. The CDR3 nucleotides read TGTGCCAGTAGCGCCCGTCAAAGGCTGGGGCGGCCTCCGACCTTC.

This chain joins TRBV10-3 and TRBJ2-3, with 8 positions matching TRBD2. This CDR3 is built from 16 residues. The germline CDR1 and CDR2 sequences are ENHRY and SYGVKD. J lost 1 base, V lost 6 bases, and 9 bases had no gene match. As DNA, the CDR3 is TGTGCCATCAGCCAACAAAAGGGACTAGGCACAGATACGCAGTATTTT. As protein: CAISQQKGLGTDTQYF.

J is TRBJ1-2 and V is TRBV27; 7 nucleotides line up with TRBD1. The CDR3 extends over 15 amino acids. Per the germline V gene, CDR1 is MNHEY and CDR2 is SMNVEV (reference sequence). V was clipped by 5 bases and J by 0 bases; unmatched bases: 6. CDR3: CASSQSTGSNYGYTF. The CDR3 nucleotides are TGTGCCAGCAGTCAGTCGACAGGGTCTAACTATGGCTACACCTTC.

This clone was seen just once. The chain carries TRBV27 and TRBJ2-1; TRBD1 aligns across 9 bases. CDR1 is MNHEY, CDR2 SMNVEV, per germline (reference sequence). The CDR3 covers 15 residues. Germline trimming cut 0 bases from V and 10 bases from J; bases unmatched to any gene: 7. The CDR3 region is CASSLSTQDRGEQFF. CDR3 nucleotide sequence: TGTGCCAGCAGTTTATCGACCCAGGACAGGGGAGAGCAGTTCTTC.

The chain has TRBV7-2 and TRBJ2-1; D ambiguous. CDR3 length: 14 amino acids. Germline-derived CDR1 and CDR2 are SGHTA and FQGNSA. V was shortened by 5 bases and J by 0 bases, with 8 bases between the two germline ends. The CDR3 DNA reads TGTGCCAGCAGCCCCCAGTTCTCCTACAATGAGCAGTTCTTC. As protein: CASSPQFSYNEQFF.

CDR3 in DNA: TGTGCCAGCAGCTTAGTAGGGGGGCTGCGGGGGGCACGCACAGATACGCAGTATTTT. As protein: CASSLVGGLRGARTDTQYF. The rearrangement uses TRBV7-2 and TRBJ2-3; 8 nucleotides line up with TRBD2. Germline V gene lookup returns CDR1 SGHTA and CDR2 FQGNSA. There are 19 residues in the CDR3. The junction had 13 bases not matched to a gene; V was cut back by 1 base and J by 1 base. Filled out from reference TRBV7-2 and TRBJ2-3, the complete variable domain reads GAGVSQSPSNKVTEKGKDVELRCDPISGHTALYWYRQSLGQGLEFLIYFQGNSAPDKSGLPSDRFSAERTGGSVSTLTIQRTQQEDSAVYLCASSLVGGLRGARTDTQYFGPGTRLTVL.

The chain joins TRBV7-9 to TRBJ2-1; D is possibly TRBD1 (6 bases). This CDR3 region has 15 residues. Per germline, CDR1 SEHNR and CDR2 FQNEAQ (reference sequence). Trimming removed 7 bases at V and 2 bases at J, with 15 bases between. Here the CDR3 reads CASTIWDTTYNEQFF. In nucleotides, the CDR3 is TGTGCCAGCACTATCTGGGACACAACCTACAATGAGCAGTTCTTC.

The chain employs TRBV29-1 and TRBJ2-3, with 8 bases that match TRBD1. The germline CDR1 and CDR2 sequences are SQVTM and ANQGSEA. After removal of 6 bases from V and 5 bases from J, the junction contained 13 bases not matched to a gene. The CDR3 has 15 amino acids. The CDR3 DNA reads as TGCAGCGTGGGGTTGGACAGGGTGAACCAAGATACGCAGTATTTT. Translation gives CSVGLDRVNQDTQYF.

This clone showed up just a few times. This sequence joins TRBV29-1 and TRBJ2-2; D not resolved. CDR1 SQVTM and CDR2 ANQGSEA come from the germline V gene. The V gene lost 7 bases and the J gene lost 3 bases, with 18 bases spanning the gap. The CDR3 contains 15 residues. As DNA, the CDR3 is TGCAGCGCCCAACCGGCGGCTGTTTACACCGGGGAGCTGTTTTTT. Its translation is CSAQPAAVYTGELFF.

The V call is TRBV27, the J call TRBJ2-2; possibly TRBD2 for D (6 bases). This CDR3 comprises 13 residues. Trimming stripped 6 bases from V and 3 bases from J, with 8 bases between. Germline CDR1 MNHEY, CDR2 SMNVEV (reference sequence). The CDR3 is CASSGTYTGELFF. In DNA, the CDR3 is TGTGCCAGCAGCGGGACTTACACCGGGGAGCTGTTTTTT.

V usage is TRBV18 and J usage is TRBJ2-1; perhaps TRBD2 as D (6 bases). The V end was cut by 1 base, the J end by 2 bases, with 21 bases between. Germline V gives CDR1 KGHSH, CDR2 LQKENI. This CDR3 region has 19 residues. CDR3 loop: CASSPQGPGGTSPYNEQFF. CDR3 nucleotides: TGTGCCAGCTCACCACAGGGTCCGGGTGGGACTTCACCCTACAATGAGCAGTTCTTC.

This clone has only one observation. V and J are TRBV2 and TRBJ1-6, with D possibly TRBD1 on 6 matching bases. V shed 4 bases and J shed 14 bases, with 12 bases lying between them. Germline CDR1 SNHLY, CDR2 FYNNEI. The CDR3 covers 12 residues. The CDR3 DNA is TGTGCCAGCAGTGGACAGGCCCAGACCCTCCACTTT. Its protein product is CASSGQAQTLHF.

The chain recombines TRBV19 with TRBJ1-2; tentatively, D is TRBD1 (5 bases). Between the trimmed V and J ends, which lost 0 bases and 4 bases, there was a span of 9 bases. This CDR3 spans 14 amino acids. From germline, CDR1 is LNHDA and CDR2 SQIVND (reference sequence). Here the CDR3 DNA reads TGTGCCAGTAGTATAGATGCCAGGGTCTATGGCTACACCTTC. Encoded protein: CASSIDARVYGYTF.

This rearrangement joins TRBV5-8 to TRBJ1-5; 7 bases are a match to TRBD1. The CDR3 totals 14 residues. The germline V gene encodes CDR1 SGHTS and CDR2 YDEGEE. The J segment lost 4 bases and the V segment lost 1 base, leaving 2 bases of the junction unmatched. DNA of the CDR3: TGTGCCAGCAGCTTGCAGGGGGGAAATCAGCCCCAGCATTTT. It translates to CASSLQGGNQPQHF.

In DNA form, the CDR3 reads TGTGCCAGTCGAACTACTGCCGGGGAGCTGTTTTTT. Its protein is CASRTTAGELFF. This chain joins TRBV12-3 or TRBV12-4 and TRBJ2-2; D is unresolved. This CDR3 comprises 12 residues. V was cut by 9 bases and J by 6 bases, with 11 bases left in between.

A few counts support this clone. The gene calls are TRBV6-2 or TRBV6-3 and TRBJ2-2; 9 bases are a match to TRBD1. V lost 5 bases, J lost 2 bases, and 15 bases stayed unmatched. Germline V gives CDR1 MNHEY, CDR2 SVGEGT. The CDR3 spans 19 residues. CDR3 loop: CASSPDRGFLLLNTGELFF. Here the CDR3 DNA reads TGTGCCAGCAGTCCGGACAGGGGATTTCTATTGCTAAACACCGGGGAGCTGTTTTTT.

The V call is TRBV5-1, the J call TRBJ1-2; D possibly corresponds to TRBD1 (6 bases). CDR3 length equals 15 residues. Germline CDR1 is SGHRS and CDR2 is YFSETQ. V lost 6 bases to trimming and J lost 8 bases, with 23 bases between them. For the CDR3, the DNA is TGCGCCAGCACCCCGGTGGGGGCTGATGTTGGGGGCTACACCTTC. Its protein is CASTPVGADVGGYTF.

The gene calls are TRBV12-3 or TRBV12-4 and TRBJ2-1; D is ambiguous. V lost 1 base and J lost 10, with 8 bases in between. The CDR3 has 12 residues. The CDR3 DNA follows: TGTGCCAGCAGTTTAGGGGTCGGGGAGCAGTTCTTC. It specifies CASSLGVGEQFF.

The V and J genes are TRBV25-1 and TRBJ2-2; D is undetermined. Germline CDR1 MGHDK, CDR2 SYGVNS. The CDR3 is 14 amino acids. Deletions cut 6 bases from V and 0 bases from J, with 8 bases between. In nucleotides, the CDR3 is TGTGCCAGCAGCCTTAGCTCGAACACCGGGGAGCTGTTTTTT. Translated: CASSLSSNTGELFF. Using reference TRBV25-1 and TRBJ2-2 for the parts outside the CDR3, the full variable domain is EADIYQTPRYLVIGTGKKITLECSQTMGHDKMYWYQQDPGMELHLIHYSYGVNSTEKGDLSSESTVSRIRTEHFPLTLESARPSHTSQYLCASSLSSNTGELFFGEGSRLTVL.

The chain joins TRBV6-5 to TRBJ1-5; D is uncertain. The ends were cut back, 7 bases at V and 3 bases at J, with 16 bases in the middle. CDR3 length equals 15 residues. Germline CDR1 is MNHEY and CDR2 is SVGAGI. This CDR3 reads CASTIKGRDNQPQHF. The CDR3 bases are TGTGCCAGCACCATAAAAGGACGGGACAATCAGCCCCAGCATTTT.

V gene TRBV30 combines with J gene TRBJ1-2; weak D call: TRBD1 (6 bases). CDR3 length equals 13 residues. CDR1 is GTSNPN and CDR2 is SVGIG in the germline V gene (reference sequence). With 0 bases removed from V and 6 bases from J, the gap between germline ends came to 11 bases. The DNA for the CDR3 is TGTGCCTGGAGTGTCTCGGGGGGCGATGGCTACACCTTC. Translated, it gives CAWSVSGGDGYTF.

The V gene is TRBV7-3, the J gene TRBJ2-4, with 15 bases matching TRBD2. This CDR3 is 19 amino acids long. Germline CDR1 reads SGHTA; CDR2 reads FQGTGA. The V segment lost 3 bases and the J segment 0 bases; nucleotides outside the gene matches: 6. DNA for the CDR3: TGTGCCAGCAGCTTGGCGGGACTAGCGGGGGGCGTAGCCAAAAACATTCAGTACTTC. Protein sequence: CASSLAGLAGGVAKNIQYF.

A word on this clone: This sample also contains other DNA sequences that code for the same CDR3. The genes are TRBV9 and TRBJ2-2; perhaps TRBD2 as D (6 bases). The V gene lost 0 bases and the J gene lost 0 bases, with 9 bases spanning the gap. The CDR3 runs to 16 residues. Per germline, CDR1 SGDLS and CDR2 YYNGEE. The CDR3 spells CASSVDGRTNTGELFF. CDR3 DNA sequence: TGTGCCAGCAGCGTAGACGGGAGAACGAACACCGGGGAGCTGTTTTTT.